This is a list of T cell receptor beta chains from one sample in a study of T-cell reconstitution after alpha-beta-depleted transplantation in children. Each CDR3 protein is one row after TCRdb ran MiXCR on the PCR reads. In the table there are 440,000 or so distinct CDR3 sequences, 11% of which are singletons. Sequencing used PBMCs from the stem cell graft donor, obtained from the stem cell graft. The origin of the receptors is a human donor who donated a stem cell graft to a child with acute myeloid leukemia. Both conserved end residues are part of each CDR3. A D gene is named only where the DNA matches it firmly. The size entry is marked missing in some rows and otherwise reads once, few, many or a size class.

d_call: .; clone_size: .; j_call: TRBJ2-2; v_call: TRBV20-1; cdr3_nt: TGCAGTGCTAGCACAGGAGATTATTGGATGCGGAACACCGGGGAGCTGTTTTTT; cdr3_aa: CSASTGDYWMRNTGELFF
d_call: .; clone_size: .; j_call: TRBJ1-1; v_call: TRBV5-6; cdr3_nt: TGTGCCAGCAGCTACCAAGGCAGGGCCGGGGACACTGAAGCTTTCTTT; cdr3_aa: CASSYQGRAGDTEAFF
d_call: .; clone_size: many; j_call: TRBJ2-4; v_call: TRBV5-1; cdr3_nt: TGCGCCAGCAGCTTGATACAGGGTAGAAACATTCAGTACTTC; cdr3_aa: CASSLIQGRNIQYF
d_call: TRBD1; clone_size: few; j_call: TRBJ1-1; v_call: TRBV4-1; cdr3_nt: TGCGCCAGCAGCCAACAGACAGGGGAAAACACTGAAGCTTTCTTT; cdr3_aa: CASSQQTGENTEAFF
d_call: .; clone_size: many; j_call: TRBJ2-1; v_call: TRBV7-2; cdr3_nt: TGTGCCAGCAGCCTTAGCGGAGTCGGAGTGTTCTTC; cdr3_aa: CASSLSGVGVFF
d_call: .; clone_size: few; j_call: TRBJ1-2; v_call: TRBV5-5; cdr3_nt: TGTGCCAGCAGCTTATCTAGAGGGCTGGATGGCTACACCTTC; cdr3_aa: CASSLSRGLDGYTF
d_call: TRBD1; clone_size: .; j_call: TRBJ2-1; v_call: TRBV3-1; cdr3_nt: TGTGCCAGCAGCCAGGAGGACAGGAGTGAGCAGTTCTTC; cdr3_aa: CASSQEDRSEQFF
d_call: .; clone_size: few; j_call: TRBJ2-6; v_call: TRBV5-5; cdr3_nt: TGTGCCAGCAGCGCACCGGGACGAAGGTCTGGGGCCAACGTCCTGACTTTC; cdr3_aa: CASSAPGRRSGANVLTF
d_call: .; clone_size: few; j_call: TRBJ2-7; v_call: TRBV29-1; cdr3_nt: TGCAGCATACCCTTGGGGGGGCCGGATGAGCAGTACTTC; cdr3_aa: CSIPLGGPDEQYF
d_call: TRBD2; clone_size: many; j_call: TRBJ2-4; v_call: TRBV20-1; cdr3_nt: TGCAGTGCTGGGGGGGACTCTAAAAACATTCAGTACTTC; cdr3_aa: CSAGGDSKNIQYF
d_call: .; clone_size: .; j_call: TRBJ2-1; v_call: TRBV20-1; cdr3_nt: TGCAGTGCTCCCGACAGTAATGAGCAGTTCTTC; cdr3_aa: CSAPDSNEQFF
d_call: TRBD1; clone_size: many; j_call: TRBJ2-7; v_call: TRBV12-3/TRBV12-4; cdr3_nt: TGTGCCAGCAAACCGACAGGGGGCTTGTCGGGCGAGCAGTACTTC; cdr3_aa: CASKPTGGLSGEQYF
d_call: TRBD1; clone_size: few; j_call: TRBJ1-5; v_call: TRBV6-1; cdr3_nt: TGTGCCAGCAGGCACGGGACAGGTCAGCCCCAGCATTTT; cdr3_aa: CASRHGTGQPQHF
d_call: .; clone_size: .; j_call: TRBJ2-3; v_call: TRBV19; cdr3_nt: TGTGCCAGTACCCCAGGGGGGAGACCGACACCAGATACGCAGTATTTT; cdr3_aa: CASTPGGRPTPDTQYF
d_call: .; clone_size: .; j_call: TRBJ2-3; v_call: TRBV5-1; cdr3_nt: TGCGCCAGCAGCTTGGTGTCAGGGGAAGCAGATACGCAGTATTTT; cdr3_aa: CASSLVSGEADTQYF
d_call: TRBD2; clone_size: few; j_call: TRBJ2-7; v_call: TRBV6-2/TRBV6-3; cdr3_nt: TGTGCCAGCAGTATCCTCGGACTAGCACTCTACGAGCAGTACTTC; cdr3_aa: CASSILGLALYEQYF
d_call: TRBD2; clone_size: few; j_call: TRBJ2-3; v_call: TRBV20-1; cdr3_nt: TGCAGTGCGGAAAGGACTAGCGGCACAGATACGCAGTATTTT; cdr3_aa: CSAERTSGTDTQYF
d_call: TRBD2; clone_size: .; j_call: TRBJ2-1; v_call: TRBV30; cdr3_nt: TGTGCCCGGAGTGGCTTCGGGGGCCCCGGACTAGCGGGAGGGAATGAGCAGTTCTTC; cdr3_aa: CARSGFGGPGLAGGNEQFF
d_call: TRBD2; clone_size: .; j_call: TRBJ2-5; v_call: TRBV20-1; cdr3_nt: TGCAGTGCTAGACCACCGGGGGGGGCAGAGACCCAGTACTTC; cdr3_aa: CSARPPGGAETQYF
d_call: .; clone_size: many; j_call: TRBJ1-6; v_call: TRBV7-6; cdr3_nt: TGTGCCAGCAGCTTAACCTTCGACGGATCACCCCTCCACTTT; cdr3_aa: CASSLTFDGSPLHF
d_call: .; clone_size: .; j_call: TRBJ2-5; v_call: TRBV5-5; cdr3_nt: TGTGCCAGCAGCTTGGCTTATAGAGTTGGGGGGCGAAGGGAGACCCAGTACTTC; cdr3_aa: CASSLAYRVGGRRETQYF
d_call: TRBD2; clone_size: .; j_call: TRBJ2-1; v_call: TRBV5-1; cdr3_nt: TGCGCCAGCAGAAATGGACTAGCGGTAATTTTCAATGAGCAGTTCTTC; cdr3_aa: CASRNGLAVIFNEQFF
d_call: TRBD2; clone_size: .; j_call: TRBJ2-4; v_call: TRBV5-6; cdr3_nt: TGTGCCAGCAGCCCGACAGGGACTAGCGGGAGGGCCCTCATGAAAAACATTCAGTACTTC; cdr3_aa: CASSPTGTSGRALMKNIQYF
d_call: TRBD2; clone_size: few; j_call: TRBJ2-7; v_call: TRBV7-8; cdr3_nt: TGTGCCAGCAGCTTAGCGAGCGGGAGGAGCTCCTACGAGCAGTACTTC; cdr3_aa: CASSLASGRSSYEQYF
d_call: TRBD2; clone_size: many; j_call: TRBJ2-1; v_call: TRBV5-6; cdr3_nt: TGTGCCAGCAGCTATAATAGCGGGGCCATGGATGAGCAGTTCTTC; cdr3_aa: CASSYNSGAMDEQFF
d_call: .; clone_size: .; j_call: TRBJ2-2; v_call: TRBV12-3/TRBV12-4; cdr3_nt: TGTGCCAGCAGTGCTCCCCCATGGAACACCGGGGAGCTGTTTTTT; cdr3_aa: CASSAPPWNTGELFF
d_call: TRBD2; clone_size: many; j_call: TRBJ2-1; v_call: TRBV20-1; cdr3_nt: TGCAGTGCGATAATAGCGGGAGAATCCTACAATGAGCAGTTCTTC; cdr3_aa: CSAIIAGESYNEQFF
d_call: TRBD1; clone_size: .; j_call: TRBJ1-1; v_call: TRBV20-1; cdr3_nt: TGCAGGGTAGTTCAGGGGGTGGGAACTGAAGCTTTCTTT; cdr3_aa: CRVVQGVGTEAFF
d_call: TRBD1; clone_size: many; j_call: TRBJ2-5; v_call: TRBV12-3/TRBV12-4; cdr3_nt: TGTGCCAGCAGTGGCGGGACAGGGCAAGAGACCCAGTACTTC; cdr3_aa: CASSGGTGQETQYF
d_call: .; clone_size: many; j_call: TRBJ1-1; v_call: TRBV5-1; cdr3_nt: TGCGCCAGCAGCTTTGGACGGTCTGAAGCTTTCTTT; cdr3_aa: CASSFGRSEAFF
d_call: .; clone_size: few; j_call: TRBJ1-2; v_call: TRBV5-4; cdr3_nt: TGTGCCAGCAGCGATCAGGGAAGAGGAGGCTACACCTTC; cdr3_aa: CASSDQGRGGYTF
d_call: TRBD1; clone_size: .; j_call: TRBJ1-5; v_call: TRBV11-2; cdr3_nt: TGTGCCAGCAGCTCCGGGACAGGGGGCTTTTGGGGCAATCAGCCCCAGCATTTT; cdr3_aa: CASSSGTGGFWGNQPQHF
d_call: TRBD1; clone_size: few; j_call: TRBJ1-1; v_call: TRBV20-1; cdr3_nt: TGCAGTGCTCAGGGGGTCGCAGGGAGCACTGAAGCTTTCTTT; cdr3_aa: CSAQGVAGSTEAFF
d_call: TRBD1; clone_size: few; j_call: TRBJ2-1; v_call: TRBV5-5; cdr3_nt: TGTGCCAGCAGCCAAGACAGGGCCTACAATGAGCAGTTCTTC; cdr3_aa: CASSQDRAYNEQFF
d_call: .; clone_size: .; j_call: TRBJ2-2; v_call: TRBV5-6; cdr3_nt: TGTGCCGGCAGCTTGGTAGGGACCGGGGAGCTGTTTTTT; cdr3_aa: CAGSLVGTGELFF
d_call: .; clone_size: .; j_call: TRBJ2-3; v_call: TRBV4-2; cdr3_nt: TGTGCCAGCAGCCCAGGGCAGGGGCCCACCCAAGATACGCAGTATTTT; cdr3_aa: CASSPGQGPTQDTQYF
d_call: .; clone_size: .; j_call: TRBJ1-2; v_call: TRBV18; cdr3_nt: TGTGCCAGCTCACCAAACCCAGGGCCCCGTAACTATGGCTACACCTTC; cdr3_aa: CASSPNPGPRNYGYTF
d_call: .; clone_size: .; j_call: TRBJ2-6; v_call: TRBV21-1; cdr3_nt: TGTGCCAGCAGCAAAGAACAGGGCTTTCCTGGGGCCAACGTCCTGACTTTC; cdr3_aa: CASSKEQGFPGANVLTF
d_call: TRBD2; clone_size: .; j_call: TRBJ2-4; v_call: TRBV5-6; cdr3_nt: TGTGCCAGCAGCCAGGGACTAGCGGAAAACATTCAGTACTTC; cdr3_aa: CASSQGLAENIQYF
d_call: .; clone_size: many; j_call: TRBJ2-2; v_call: TRBV11-2; cdr3_nt: TGTGCCAGCAGCTTAGATCGGAGGGCCGGGGAGCTGTTTTTT; cdr3_aa: CASSLDRRAGELFF
d_call: .; clone_size: .; j_call: TRBJ2-7; v_call: TRBV20-1; cdr3_nt: TGCAGTGCTTTGCTGGCAGTCCGCTCCTACGAGCAGTACTTC; cdr3_aa: CSALLAVRSYEQYF
d_call: .; clone_size: many; j_call: TRBJ1-1; v_call: TRBV9; cdr3_nt: TGTGCCAGCAGCGTAGGGTCCCTGAACACTGAAGCTTTCTTT; cdr3_aa: CASSVGSLNTEAFF
d_call: TRBD2; clone_size: .; j_call: TRBJ2-1; v_call: TRBV7-8; cdr3_nt: TGTGCCAGCAGCTCAAACGGACTAGCGGGGGGGCACTACAATGAGCAGTTCTTC; cdr3_aa: CASSSNGLAGGHYNEQFF
d_call: .; clone_size: few; j_call: TRBJ2-7; v_call: TRBV12-5; cdr3_nt: TGTGCTAGTGCCCTGGGACACTTACCCTACGAGCAGTACTTC; cdr3_aa: CASALGHLPYEQYF
d_call: .; clone_size: .; j_call: TRBJ2-5; v_call: TRBV19; cdr3_nt: TGTGCCAGTAGTATAGATCTTGGTTTCCAAGAGACCCAGTACTTC; cdr3_aa: CASSIDLGFQETQYF
d_call: .; clone_size: .; j_call: TRBJ2-7; v_call: TRBV6-1; cdr3_nt: TGTGCCAGCAGTGAAGATTCGCGGCGTGGGAGGCCGGAGCAGTACTTC; cdr3_aa: CASSEDSRRGRPEQYF
d_call: TRBD2; clone_size: many; j_call: TRBJ2-3; v_call: TRBV5-1; cdr3_nt: TGCGCCAGCGGCCTTTCGGGAGGCGGTCCAGATACGCAGTATTTT; cdr3_aa: CASGLSGGGPDTQYF
d_call: .; clone_size: .; j_call: TRBJ2-3; v_call: TRBV20-1; cdr3_nt: TGCAGTGCTGATATGGGGCAGCGATCCACATATACGCAGTATTTT; cdr3_aa: CSADMGQRSTYTQYF
d_call: .; clone_size: .; j_call: TRBJ2-1; v_call: TRBV5-1; cdr3_nt: TGCGCCAGCAGCTTCTACCCGGATATGGGCAATGATCAGTTCTTC; cdr3_aa: CASSFYPDMGNDQFF
d_call: .; clone_size: .; j_call: TRBJ2-3; v_call: TRBV5-1; cdr3_nt: TGCGCCAGCGTCCGGATTGGGCTGGGGACGGATACGCAGTATTTT; cdr3_aa: CASVRIGLGTDTQYF
d_call: .; clone_size: few; j_call: TRBJ2-5; v_call: TRBV6-2/TRBV6-3; cdr3_nt: TGTGCCAGCAGTACCGGGGTAGGTGGGAGCTGGAGAGGAGAGACCCAGTACTTC; cdr3_aa: CASSTGVGGSWRGETQYF
d_call: TRBD2; clone_size: few; j_call: TRBJ2-7; v_call: TRBV11-1; cdr3_nt: TGTGCCAGCAGCTTGGCTCTAGCGGGAGCCCTCATGGGGAACTACGAGCAGTACTTC; cdr3_aa: CASSLALAGALMGNYEQYF
d_call: TRBD2; clone_size: .; j_call: TRBJ2-5; v_call: TRBV7-2; cdr3_nt: TGTGCCAGCAGCCTACGACTAGCGGGAGGGCCTGAGACCCAGTACTTC; cdr3_aa: CASSLRLAGGPETQYF
d_call: TRBD2; clone_size: few; j_call: TRBJ2-3; v_call: TRBV11-1; cdr3_nt: TGTGCCAGCAGCTTAGGATGGGAAGCGGGGGGGCTCTCCACAGATACGCAGTATTTT; cdr3_aa: CASSLGWEAGGLSTDTQYF
d_call: TRBD1; clone_size: .; j_call: TRBJ1-5; v_call: TRBV11-2; cdr3_nt: TGTGCCAGCAGCGCAGGGGGGCAAGCCCAGCATTTT; cdr3_aa: CASSAGGQAQHF
d_call: .; clone_size: .; j_call: TRBJ2-1; v_call: TRBV20-1; cdr3_nt: TGCTGTGCTCTCGACTTGGGCTCCGCCTCCAACAATGAGCAGTTCTTC; cdr3_aa: CCALDLGSASNNEQFF
d_call: TRBD2; clone_size: .; j_call: TRBJ2-4; v_call: TRBV7-2; cdr3_nt: TGTGCCAGCAGCTCCTCTAGCGGGGGAGGAGCCAAAAACAGTCAGTACTTC; cdr3_aa: CASSSSSGGGAKNSQYF